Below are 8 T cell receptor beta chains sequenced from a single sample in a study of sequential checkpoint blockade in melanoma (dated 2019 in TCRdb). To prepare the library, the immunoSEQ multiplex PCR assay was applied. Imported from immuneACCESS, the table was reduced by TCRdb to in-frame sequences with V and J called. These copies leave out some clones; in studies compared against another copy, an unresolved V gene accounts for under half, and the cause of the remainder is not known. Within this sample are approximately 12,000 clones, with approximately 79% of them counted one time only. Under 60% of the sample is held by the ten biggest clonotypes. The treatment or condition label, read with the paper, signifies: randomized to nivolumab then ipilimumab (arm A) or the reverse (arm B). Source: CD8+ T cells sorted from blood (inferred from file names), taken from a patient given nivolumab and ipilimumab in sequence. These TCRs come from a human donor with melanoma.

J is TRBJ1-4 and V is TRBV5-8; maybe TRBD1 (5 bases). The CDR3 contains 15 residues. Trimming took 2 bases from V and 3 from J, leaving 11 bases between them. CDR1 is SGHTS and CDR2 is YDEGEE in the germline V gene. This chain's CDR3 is CASSLQDAPNEKLFF. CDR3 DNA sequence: TGTGCCAGCAGCTTACAGGATGCTCCTAATGAAAAACTGTTTTTT.

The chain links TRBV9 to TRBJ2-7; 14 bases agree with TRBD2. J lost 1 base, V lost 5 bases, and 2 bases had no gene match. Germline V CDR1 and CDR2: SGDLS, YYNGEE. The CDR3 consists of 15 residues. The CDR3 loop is CASRTSGGESYEQYF. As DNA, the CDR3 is TGTGCCAGCAGGACTAGCGGGGGGGAGTCCTACGAGCAGTACTTC.

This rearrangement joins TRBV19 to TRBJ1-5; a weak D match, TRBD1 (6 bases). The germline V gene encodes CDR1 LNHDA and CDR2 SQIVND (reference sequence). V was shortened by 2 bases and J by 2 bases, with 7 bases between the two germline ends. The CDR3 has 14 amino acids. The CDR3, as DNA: TGTGCCAGTAGTATATCAGGGGGCAATCAGCCCCAGCATTTT. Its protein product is CASSISGGNQPQHF.

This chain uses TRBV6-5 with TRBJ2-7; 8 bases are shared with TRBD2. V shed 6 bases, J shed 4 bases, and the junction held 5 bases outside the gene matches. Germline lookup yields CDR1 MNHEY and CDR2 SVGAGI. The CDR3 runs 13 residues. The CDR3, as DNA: TGTGCCAGCAGCAACGGGGGGGTTTACGAGCAGTACTTC. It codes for CASSNGGVYEQYF.

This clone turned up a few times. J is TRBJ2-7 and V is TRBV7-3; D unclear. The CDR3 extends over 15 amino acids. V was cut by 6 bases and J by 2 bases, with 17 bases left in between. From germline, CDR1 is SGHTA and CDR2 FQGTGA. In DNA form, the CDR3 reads TGTGCCAGCAGAGACACCTTAACAGTTCCCTACGAGCAGTACTTC. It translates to CASRDTLTVPYEQYF.

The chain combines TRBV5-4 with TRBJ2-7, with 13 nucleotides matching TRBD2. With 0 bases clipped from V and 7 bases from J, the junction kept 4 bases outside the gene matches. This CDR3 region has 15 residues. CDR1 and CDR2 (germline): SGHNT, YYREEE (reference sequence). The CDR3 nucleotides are TGTGCCAGCAGCTTGGCACTAGCGGGGGGGGGAGAGCAGTACTTC. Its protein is CASSLALAGGGEQYF.

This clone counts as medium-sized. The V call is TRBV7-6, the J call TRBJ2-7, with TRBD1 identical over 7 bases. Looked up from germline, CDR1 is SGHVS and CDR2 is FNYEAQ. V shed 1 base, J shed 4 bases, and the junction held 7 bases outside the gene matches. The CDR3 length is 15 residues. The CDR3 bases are TGTGCCAGCAGCTTAGGGGAGACAGGGATATACGAGCAGTACTTC. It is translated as CASSLGETGIYEQYF.

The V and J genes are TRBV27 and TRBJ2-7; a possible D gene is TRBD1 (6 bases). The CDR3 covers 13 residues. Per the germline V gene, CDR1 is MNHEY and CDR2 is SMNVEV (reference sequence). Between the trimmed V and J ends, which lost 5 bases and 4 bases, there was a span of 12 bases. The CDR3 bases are TGTGCCAGCAGTCCCGGGACACTATACGAGCAGTACTTC. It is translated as CASSPGTLYEQYF.